This T cell receptor beta chain was recorded in a study of cytomegalovirus exposure and HLA in healthy donors. Germline CDR1 is SGHVS and CDR2 is FQNEAQ. The CDR3 extends over 13 amino acids. The V segment lost 4 bases and the J segment 5 bases; nucleotides outside the gene matches: 4. PCR employed 60 Vbeta and 13 Jbeta primers. TCRdb's table, derived via immunoSEQ multiplex PCR, lists solely in-frame clones and lacks some. The sample has approximately 110,000 clones; 70% to 80% are singletons. The chain links TRBV7-8 to TRBJ1-1; 7 bases line up with TRBD1. The receptor was isolated from a man in his forties or fifties in good health and CMV-seropositive. The specimen sequenced was PBMCs. As DNA, the CDR3 is TGTGCCAGCAGCTCGACACAGGGGACTGAAGCTTTCTTT. Its translation is CASSSTQGTEAFF.